The 22 T cell receptor beta chains reported below all come from one sample, sequenced in a study of T cell responses to AZD1222 COVID-19 vaccine. Produced via immunoSEQ multiplex PCR; TCRdb's table is partial and in-frame only. The sample carries under 150,000 clones, under 95% recorded once. The source material was peripheral blood, sampled on day 0 of AZD1222 vaccination. The receptors derive from an adult in good health.

The chain employs TRBV12-3 or TRBV12-4 and TRBJ2-7; 7 bases align to TRBD2. The length of the CDR3 is 12 residues. V shed 8 bases and J 6 bases; nucleotides not matched to a gene: 7. The CDR3 DNA reads TGTGCCAGCTCACCCTGGGGGGGCGAGCAGTACTTC. Its translation is CASSPWGGEQYF.

V usage is TRBV3-1 (or the pseudogene TRBV3-2) and J usage is TRBJ2-1, with 14 bases that match TRBD2. Per the germline V gene, CDR1 is LGHDT and CDR2 is YNNKEL (reference sequence). CDR3 length: 14 residues. Trimming took 7 bases from V and 10 from J; bases not matched to a gene: 6. CDR3 sequence reads: CASKRTSGGPEQFF. The CDR3, as DNA: TGTGCCAGCAAAAGGACTAGCGGGGGGCCGGAGCAGTTCTTC.

J is TRBJ1-4 and V is TRBV28; TRBD1 agrees at 9 bases. V was pared by 5 bases and J by 8 bases, with 9 bases of the junction left unmatched. CDR1 is MDHEN, CDR2 SYDVKM, per germline. The CDR3 has 15 amino acids. The CDR3 sequence is CASSRLTGGYEKLFF. Written as DNA, the CDR3 is TGTGCCAGCAGTAGGTTGACAGGGGGATACGAAAAACTGTTTTTT.

The chain uses TRBV5-1 and TRBJ1-2; D not resolved. Germline V gene sequence: CDR1 SGHRS, CDR2 YFSETQ. V was shortened by 2 bases and J by 2 bases, with 7 bases between the two germline ends. The CDR3 runs to 13 residues. This CDR3 reads CASSLWENYGYTF. DNA of the CDR3: TGCGCCAGCAGCTTATGGGAGAACTATGGCTACACCTTC.

The chain recombines TRBV6-2 or TRBV6-3 with TRBJ2-3, with TRBD1 identical over 8 bases. The CDR3 contains 16 residues. Germline CDR1 is MNHEY and CDR2 is SVGEGT. V lost 6 bases, J lost 2 bases, and 10 bases stayed unmatched. CDR3 sequence (DNA): TGTGCCAGCAGCAAAGGGACAGGATACTTCACAGATACGCAGTATTTT. Encoded protein: CASSKGTGYFTDTQYF.

The chain is built from TRBV2 and TRBJ2-2, with a tentative D call TRBD2 (6 bases). CDR1 is SNHLY and CDR2 is FYNNEI in the germline V gene. Trimming removed 5 bases from V and 13 bases from J, with 11 bases in between. The CDR3 totals 11 residues. CDR3 in DNA: TGTGCCAGCAGTTTGACTAGGGGGCTGTTTTTT. Residues: CASSLTRGLFF.

The CDR3 sequence is CASSYEGLVYPGELFF. Written as DNA, the CDR3 is TGTGCCAGCAGTTACGAGGGACTAGTATACCCCGGGGAGCTGTTTTTT. The chain recombines TRBV6-2 or TRBV6-3 with TRBJ2-2; 8 bases are shared with TRBD2. The V gene end was trimmed by 2 bases and the J gene end by 6 bases; junction bases not matched to a gene: 8. This CDR3 comprises 16 residues. Germline lookup yields CDR1 MNHEY and CDR2 SVGEGT.

The chain combines TRBV19 with TRBJ2-7; D might be TRBD1 (5 bases). Trimming left V 3 bases short and J 6 bases short, with 12 bases between. The CDR3 extends over 13 amino acids. Germline V gene data show CDR1 as LNHDA and CDR2 as SQIVND (reference sequence). CDR3 nucleotide sequence: TGTGCCAGTAGTATCCAGGGTCAGGGCGAGCAGTACTTC. It yields the protein CASSIQGQGEQYF.

The V call is TRBV5-4, the J call TRBJ1-1, with 8 bases matching TRBD1. V lost 0 bases to trimming and J lost 2 bases; unmatched junction nucleotides: 0. The CDR3 sequence is 14 residues long. Germline-derived CDR1 and CDR2 are SGHNT and YYREEE (reference sequence). This CDR3 is CASSLAGGNTEAFF. The CDR3 nucleotides read TGTGCCAGCAGCTTGGCAGGGGGCAACACTGAAGCTTTCTTT.

This sequence joins TRBV4-3 and TRBJ1-1, with 7 bases lining up with TRBD1. Germline V lookup: CDR1 LGHNA, CDR2 YSLEER. V gave up 4 bases and J gave up 2 bases; unmatched junction bases: 10. CDR3 length: 16 residues. CDR3 residues: CASSPWLTGDNTEAFF. The CDR3 DNA follows: TGCGCCAGCAGCCCTTGGTTAACAGGGGATAACACTGAAGCTTTCTTT.

This chain joins TRBV28 and TRBJ1-2, with D possibly matching TRBD1 (5 bases). Trimming removed 7 bases from V and 8 bases from J, with 20 bases in between. CDR1 and CDR2 (germline): MDHEN, SYDVKM. This CDR3 region has 14 residues. This CDR3 is CASKPPGGVDGYTF. DNA of the CDR3: TGTGCCAGCAAACCCCCAGGAGGGGTGGACGGCTACACCTTC.

The chain recombines TRBV5-1 with TRBJ1-1; D is ambiguous. The CDR3 spans 13 residues. The V end lost 2 bases, the J end lost 3 bases, and 8 bases lay between the germline ends. Germline CDR1 SGHRS, CDR2 YFSETQ. CDR3 sequence: CASSFGADTEAFF. The CDR3 nucleotides are TGCGCCAGCAGCTTTGGAGCAGACACTGAAGCTTTCTTT.

This chain connects TRBV4-3 to TRBJ2-1; TRBD2 aligns across 8 bases. The CDR3 spans 17 residues. V shed 0 bases, J shed 5 bases, and the junction held 9 bases outside the gene matches. Germline V gene sequence: CDR1 LGHNA, CDR2 YSLEER. The CDR3 sequence: CASSQDPLRRGDNEQFF. The CDR3, as DNA: TGCGCCAGCAGCCAAGATCCCCTTCGGCGGGGGGACAATGAGCAGTTCTTC.

V is TRBV19 and J is TRBJ1-2; D is undetermined. Germline V gene data show CDR1 as LNHDA and CDR2 as SQIVND (reference sequence). V was shortened by 1 base and J by 4 bases, with 10 bases between the two germline ends. The length of the CDR3 is 14 residues. The CDR3 region is CASSIGGRAYGYTF. CDR3 nucleotide sequence: TGTGCCAGTAGTATAGGCGGGAGAGCCTATGGCTACACCTTC. Looking up the rest from reference TRBV19 and TRBJ1-2 gives the full variable domain: DGGITQSPKYLFRKEGQNVTLSCEQNLNHDAMYWYRQDPGQGLRLIYYSQIVNDFQKGDIAEGYSVSREKKESFPLTVTSAQKNPTAFYLCASSIGGRAYGYTFGSGTRLTVV.

V usage is TRBV6-2 or TRBV6-3 and J usage is TRBJ1-5; D is ambiguous. Germline V gene sequence: CDR1 MNHEY, CDR2 SVGEGT. Deletions cut 0 bases from V and 2 bases from J, with 8 bases between. The CDR3 totals 15 residues. CDR3 in amino acids: CASSYSTRRNQPQHF. DNA of the CDR3: TGTGCCAGCAGTTACTCGACAAGGCGCAATCAGCCCCAGCATTTT.

This chain connects TRBV4-3 to TRBJ1-1; unclear D gene. The V and J ends lost 6 bases and 3 bases respectively, with 11 bases between them. The germline CDR1 and CDR2 sequences are LGHNA and YSLEER. CDR3 length equals 13 residues. The CDR3 DNA reads TGCGCCAGCAGGGAAGGTGTTCACACTGAAGCTTTCTTT. Translated: CASREGVHTEAFF.

V is TRBV15 and J is TRBJ1-1; 7 bases fit TRBD1. Germline V lookup: CDR1 LNHNV, CDR2 YYDKDF (reference sequence). The CDR3 spans 16 residues. V was pared by 0 bases and J by 4 bases, with 8 bases of the junction left unmatched. The CDR3 nucleotides are TGTGCCACCAGCAGAGATCTTACAGGGGTAGGCACTGAAGCTTTCTTT. Translation: CATSRDLTGVGTEAFF.

The V gene is TRBV9, the J gene TRBJ2-2; 7 bases are shared with TRBD2. CDR3 length equals 15 residues. The ends lost 0 bases at V and 4 bases at J; junction bases unmatched: 3. Looked up from germline, CDR1 is SGDLS and CDR2 is YYNGEE. The CDR3: CASSVGGEGTGELFF. The DNA for the CDR3 is TGTGCCAGCAGCGTAGGCGGGGAGGGCACCGGGGAGCTGTTTTTT.

The chain uses TRBV6-1 and TRBJ1-1; D remains ambiguous. Trimming took 2 bases from V and 0 from J, leaving 4 bases between them. The CDR3 is 13 amino acids. Germline V gene sequence: CDR1 MNHNS, CDR2 SASEGT. CDR3 region: CASSEQLNTEAFF. For the CDR3, the DNA is TGTGCCAGCAGTGAACAGTTGAACACTGAAGCTTTCTTT.

This sequence joins TRBV5-4 and TRBJ2-7, with a possible D match to TRBD1 (6 bases). The CDR3 consists of 15 residues. Trimming removed 4 bases at V and 7 bases at J, with 21 bases between. The germline V gene has CDR1 SGHNT and CDR2 YYREEE (reference sequence). In nucleotides, the CDR3 is TGTGCCAGCAGCCCCCCCGGGACATCAAACGTGGAGCAGTACTTC. This sequence encodes CASSPPGTSNVEQYF. Supplemented by reference TRBV5-4 and TRBJ2-7, the full variable domain reads ETGVTQSPTHLIKTRGQQVTLRCSSQSGHNTVSWYQQALGQGPQFIFQYYREEENGRGNFPPRFSGLQFPNYSSELNVNALELDDSALYLCASSPPGTSNVEQYFGPGTRLTVT.

V usage is TRBV9 and J usage is TRBJ2-1, with D perhaps assigned TRBD1 or TRBD2 (6 bases each). The ends were cut back, 4 bases at V and 5 bases at J, with 16 bases in the middle. Germline CDR1 and CDR2: SGDLS and YYNGEE. The CDR3 contains 15 residues. CDR3 sequence reads: CASSLEGGLHNEQFF. CDR3 sequence (DNA): TGTGCCAGCAGCTTGGAGGGGGGATTACACAATGAGCAGTTCTTC.

This chain connects TRBV2 to TRBJ1-2, with no clear D. The CDR3 loop spans 9 amino acids. Trimming pared 6 bases from V and 7 bases from J, leaving 3 bases between. Germline V CDR1 and CDR2: SNHLY, FYNNEI. The CDR3 DNA is TGTGCCAGCAGGGGTGGCTACACCTTC. Translation: CASRGGYTF. The complete variable domain, with remaining parts taken from reference TRBV2 and TRBJ1-2, reads EPEVTQTPSHQVTQMGQEVILRCVPISNHLYFYWYRQILGQKVEFLVSFYNNEISEKSEIFDDQFSVERPDGSNFTLKIRSTKLEDSAMYFCASRGGYTFGSGTRLTVV.